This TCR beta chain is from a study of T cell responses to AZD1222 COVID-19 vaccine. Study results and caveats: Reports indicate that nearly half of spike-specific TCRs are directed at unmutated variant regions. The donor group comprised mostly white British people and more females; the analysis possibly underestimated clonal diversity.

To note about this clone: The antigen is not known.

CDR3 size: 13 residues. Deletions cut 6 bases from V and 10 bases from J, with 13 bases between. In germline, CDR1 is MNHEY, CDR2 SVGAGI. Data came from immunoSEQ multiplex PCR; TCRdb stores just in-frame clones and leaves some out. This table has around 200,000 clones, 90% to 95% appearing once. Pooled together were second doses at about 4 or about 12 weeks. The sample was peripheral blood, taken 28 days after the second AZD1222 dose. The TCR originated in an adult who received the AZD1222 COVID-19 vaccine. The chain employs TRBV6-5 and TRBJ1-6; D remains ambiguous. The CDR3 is CASRSQSLSPLHF. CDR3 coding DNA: TGTGCCAGCAGATCTCAGTCCCTATCACCCCTCCACTTT.